Below are 11 T cell receptor beta chains sequenced from a single sample in a study of shared clonotypes between healthy human individuals. The data were produced by immunoSEQ multiplex PCR, yet TCRdb's version contains in-frame clones alone and is incomplete. The sample shows more than 2,000,000 clones, approximately 95% of them seen only once. The sequenced material came from naive CD4+ T cells from PBMCs. Subset in this sample: CD45RA+ positively selected. These receptors all stem from a man between 18 and 35 years old in good health. Some clones in this sample may be carry-over from other donors' samples.

The chain recombines TRBV30 with TRBJ1-3; D remains unclear. Germline V CDR1 and CDR2: GTSNPN, SVGIG (reference sequence). Trimming pared 3 bases from V and 1 base from J, leaving 10 bases between. CDR3 size: 14 residues. CDR3 DNA: TGTGCCTGGAGCAGTTGGGCTTCTGGAAACACCATATATTTT. Amino acids: CAWSSWASGNTIYF.

The chain recombines TRBV19 with TRBJ2-5; D tentatively fits TRBD1 or TRBD2 (5 bases each). The CDR3 runs to 15 residues. Germline V gene lookup returns CDR1 LNHDA and CDR2 SQIVND (reference sequence). Trimming removed 4 bases from V and 9 bases from J, with 21 bases in between. In nucleotides, the CDR3 is TGTGCCAGTAGTACTACGACCGGGTCTTTGGGGGCCCAGTACTTC. This sequence encodes CASSTTTGSLGAQYF.

The chain joins TRBV2 to TRBJ2-7; the D is unclear. The CDR3 has 12 residues. Germline-derived CDR1 and CDR2 are SNHLY and FYNNEI. The ends were cut back, 7 bases at V and 4 bases at J, with 11 bases in the middle. The CDR3 nucleotides read TGTGCCAGCAACAGCGACGGATACGAGCAGTACTTC. It specifies CASNSDGYEQYF.

The chain combines TRBV7-3 with TRBJ2-1; 7 bases are a match to TRBD2. CDR1 is SGHTA and CDR2 is FQGTGA in the germline V gene. The CDR3 extends over 15 amino acids. Trimming at V came to 3 bases and at J to 5 bases, leaving 7 bases not matched to a gene. For the CDR3, the DNA is TGTGCCAGCAGCTTGGAGCGGGACCCCAACAATGAGCAGTTCTTC. Translation: CASSLERDPNNEQFF.

CDR3 bases: TGTGCCAGCAGCTTAGTGGGGACAGGGGTCGAGCAGTACTTC. Amino acid sequence: CASSLVGTGVEQYF. V usage is TRBV7-9 and J usage is TRBJ2-7; 10 bases are a match to TRBD1. This CDR3 has 14 amino acids. Germline V gives CDR1 SEHNR, CDR2 FQNEAQ (reference sequence). Trimming cost V 1 base and J 6 bases; bases outside gene matches: 3.

A single count supports this clone. CDR3 in amino acids: CASSLRGGYNEQFF. The DNA for the CDR3 is TGCGCCAGCAGCTTGAGGGGGGGATACAATGAGCAGTTCTTC. The V call is TRBV5-1, the J call TRBJ2-1; tentative D call: TRBD2 (7 bases). The CDR3 loop spans 14 amino acids. Germline V gene lookup returns CDR1 SGHRS and CDR2 YFSETQ. V lost 1 base, J lost 4 bases, and 9 bases lay in between.

V and J are TRBV5-6 and TRBJ2-1; no clear D gene. The CDR3 totals 11 residues. Germline CDR1 and CDR2: SGHDT and YYEEEE. The V gene lost 1 base and the J gene lost 9 bases, with 5 bases spanning the gap. The CDR3 spells CASSLNGEQFF. The CDR3 DNA sequence: TGTGCCAGCAGCTTGAATGGTGAGCAGTTCTTC. Variable domain in full (rest from reference TRBV5-6 and TRBJ2-1): DAGVTQSPTHLIKTRGQQVTLRCSPKSGHDTVSWYQQALGQGPQFIFQYYEEEERQRGNFPDRFSGHQFPNYSSELNVNALLLGDSALYLCASSLNGEQFFGPGTRLTVL.

V gene TRBV7-2 combines with J gene TRBJ2-1; D gene unclear. This CDR3 comprises 16 residues. Germline assignment: CDR1 SGHTA and CDR2 FQGNSA. The V and J ends lost 3 bases and 3 bases respectively, with 15 bases between them. CDR3 sequence: CASSFFGDRSYNEQFF. In nucleotides, the CDR3 is TGTGCCAGCAGCTTTTTTGGGGATCGTAGCTACAATGAGCAGTTCTTC.

This chain links TRBV7-8 with TRBJ2-5, with 7 nucleotides matching TRBD1. There are 15 residues in the CDR3. Trimming removed 5 bases from V and 0 bases from J; junction bases left unmatched: 6. Germline CDR1 and CDR2: SGHVS and FQNEAQ. CDR3 protein: CASSVQDRYQETQYF. CDR3 nucleotides: TGTGCCAGCAGCGTTCAGGACAGGTACCAAGAGACCCAGTACTTC.

This chain joins TRBV6-1 and TRBJ2-2; D is perhaps TRBD2 (6 bases). Trimming pared 4 bases from V and 2 bases from J, leaving 8 bases between. CDR3 size: 14 residues. Germline V gene lookup returns CDR1 MNHNS and CDR2 SASEGT. CDR3 sequence reads: CASSGAGNTGELFF. CDR3 nucleotide sequence: TGTGCCAGCAGTGGGGCGGGAAACACCGGGGAGCTGTTTTTT.

The V call is TRBV5-4, the J call TRBJ1-1; TRBD1 matches at 7 bases. V gave up 3 bases and J gave up 0 bases; unmatched junction bases: 5. The CDR3 totals 15 residues. CDR1 is SGHNT and CDR2 is YYREEE in the germline V gene (reference sequence). The chain's CDR3 is CASSSGTDLNTEAFF. DNA of the CDR3: TGTGCCAGCAGCTCGGGGACAGACCTGAACACTGAAGCTTTCTTT.